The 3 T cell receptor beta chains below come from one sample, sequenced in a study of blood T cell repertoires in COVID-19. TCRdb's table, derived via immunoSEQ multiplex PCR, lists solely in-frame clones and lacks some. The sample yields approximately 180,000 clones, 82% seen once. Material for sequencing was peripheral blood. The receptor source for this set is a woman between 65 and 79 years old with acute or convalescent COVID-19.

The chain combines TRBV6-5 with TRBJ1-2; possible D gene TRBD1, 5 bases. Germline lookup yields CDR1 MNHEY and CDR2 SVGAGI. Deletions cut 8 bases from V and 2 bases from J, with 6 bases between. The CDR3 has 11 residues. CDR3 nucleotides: TGTGCCAGCCGACAGAACTATGGCTACACCTTC. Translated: CASRQNYGYTF.

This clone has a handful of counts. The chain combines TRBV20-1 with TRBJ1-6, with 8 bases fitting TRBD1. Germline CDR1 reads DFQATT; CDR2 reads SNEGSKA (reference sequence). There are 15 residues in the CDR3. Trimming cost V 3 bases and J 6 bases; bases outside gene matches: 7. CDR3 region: CSASTGTGSNSPLHF. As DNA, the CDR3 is TGCAGTGCTAGTACCGGGACAGGCTCTAATTCACCCCTCCACTTT.

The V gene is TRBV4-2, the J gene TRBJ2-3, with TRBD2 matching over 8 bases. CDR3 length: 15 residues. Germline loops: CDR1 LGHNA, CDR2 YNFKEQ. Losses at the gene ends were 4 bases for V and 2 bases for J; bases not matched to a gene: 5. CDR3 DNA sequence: TGTGCCAGCAGCCCGCGGGGGGATCTCACAGATACGCAGTATTTT. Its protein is CASSPRGDLTDTQYF.